These 3 T cell receptor beta chains originate from one sample sequenced in a study of shared clonotypes between healthy human individuals (dated by TCRdb to 2019 to 2021). Library prep was done by the immunoSEQ multiplex PCR assay. Not all clones reach the TCRdb copy of this immuneACCESS table, which keeps in-frame sequences only. Checked studies attribute under half of the gap to unresolved V genes and leave the rest unexplained. This sample comprises over 2 million clones, roughly 94% of them detected only once. The ten largest clonotypes hold 0.13% of the sample. The sample comprised naive CD4+ T cells sorted from blood. What this sample's cell subset or site label stands for: CD45RA+ positively selected. Source of these receptors: a man aged 18 to 30 in good health.

The CDR3 DNA follows: TGTGCCATCAGTATTAGCGGGAAGATGGACGAGCAGTACTTC. Translating it yields CAISISGKMDEQYF. The V and J genes are TRBV10-3 and TRBJ2-7, with TRBD2 matching over 8 bases. The CDR3 runs 14 residues. V was pared by 5 bases and J by 5 bases, with 8 bases of the junction left unmatched. Looked up from germline, CDR1 is ENHRY and CDR2 is SYGVKD.

The chain employs TRBV9 and TRBJ1-6; D possibly corresponds to TRBD1 (6 bases). The CDR3 contains 15 residues. The germline gives CDR1 SGDLS, CDR2 YYNGEE. Trimming took off 4 bases at V and 5 bases at J, with 13 bases between the two ends. The CDR3 nucleotides are TGTGCCAGCAGCCTACAAGGACAGAATAATTCACCCCTCCACTTT. Translating gives CASSLQGQNNSPLHF. The full variable domain, its missing parts supplied by reference TRBV9 and TRBJ1-6, is DSGVTQTPKHLITATGQRVTLRCSPRSGDLSVYWYQQSLDQGLQFLIQYYNGEERAKGNILERFSAQQFPDLHSELNLSSLELGDSALYFCASSLQGQNNSPLHFGNGTRLTVT.

The V call is TRBV29-1, the J call TRBJ2-7, with D possibly TRBD1 on 5 matching bases. V lost 7 bases and J lost 2, with 15 bases in between. The length of the CDR3 is 13 residues. Germline CDR1 is SQVTM and CDR2 is ANQGSEA. CDR3 coding DNA: TGCAGCGCTGGGTCCAGGGCCCCCTACGAGCAGTACTTC. Protein sequence: CSAGSRAPYEQYF.